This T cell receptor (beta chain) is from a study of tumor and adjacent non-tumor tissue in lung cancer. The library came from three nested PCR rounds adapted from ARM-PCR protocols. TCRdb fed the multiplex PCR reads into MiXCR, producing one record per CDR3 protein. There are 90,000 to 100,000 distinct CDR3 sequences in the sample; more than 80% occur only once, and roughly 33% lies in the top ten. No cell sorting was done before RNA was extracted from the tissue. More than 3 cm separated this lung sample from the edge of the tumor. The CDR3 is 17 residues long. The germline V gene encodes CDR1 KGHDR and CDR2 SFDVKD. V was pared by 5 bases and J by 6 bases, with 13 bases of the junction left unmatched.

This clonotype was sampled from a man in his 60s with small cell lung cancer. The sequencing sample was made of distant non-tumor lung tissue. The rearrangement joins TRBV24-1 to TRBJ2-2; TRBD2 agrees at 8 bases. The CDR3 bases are TGTGCCACCAGTGGCTGGACAGCGGGAGAGGTCGCCGGGGAGCTGTTTTTT. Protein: CATSGWTAGEVAGELFF.